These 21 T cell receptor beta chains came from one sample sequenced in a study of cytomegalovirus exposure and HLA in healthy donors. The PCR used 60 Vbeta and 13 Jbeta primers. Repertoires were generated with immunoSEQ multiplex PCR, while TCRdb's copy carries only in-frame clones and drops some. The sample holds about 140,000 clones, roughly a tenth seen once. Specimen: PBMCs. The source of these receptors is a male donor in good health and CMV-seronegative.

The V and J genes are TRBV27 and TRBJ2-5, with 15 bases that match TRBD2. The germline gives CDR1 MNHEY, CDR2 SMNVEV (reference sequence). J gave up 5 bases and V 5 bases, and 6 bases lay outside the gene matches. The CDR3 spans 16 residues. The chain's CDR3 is CASSEGLAGGRETQYF. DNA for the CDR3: TGTGCCAGCAGTGAGGGACTAGCGGGAGGTCGGGAGACCCAGTACTTC.

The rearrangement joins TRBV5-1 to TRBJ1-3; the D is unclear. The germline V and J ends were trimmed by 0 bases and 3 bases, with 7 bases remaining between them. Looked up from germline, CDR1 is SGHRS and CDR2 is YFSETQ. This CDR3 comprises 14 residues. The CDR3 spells CASSLASVGNTIYF. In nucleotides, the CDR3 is TGCGCCAGCAGCTTGGCGTCGGTTGGAAACACCATATATTTT. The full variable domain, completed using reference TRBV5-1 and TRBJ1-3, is KAGVTQTPRYLIKTRGQQVTLSCSPISGHRSVSWYQQTPGQGLQFLFEYFSETQRNKGNFPGRFSGRQFSNSRSEMNVSTLELGDSALYLCASSLASVGNTIYFGEGSWLTVV.

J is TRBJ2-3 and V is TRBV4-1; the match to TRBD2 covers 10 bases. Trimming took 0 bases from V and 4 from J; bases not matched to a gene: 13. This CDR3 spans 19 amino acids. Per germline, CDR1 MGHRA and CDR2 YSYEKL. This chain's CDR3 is CASSQDTSGTLEGADTQYF. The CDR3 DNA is TGCGCCAGCAGCCAAGACACTAGCGGGACGCTAGAAGGGGCAGATACGCAGTATTTT.

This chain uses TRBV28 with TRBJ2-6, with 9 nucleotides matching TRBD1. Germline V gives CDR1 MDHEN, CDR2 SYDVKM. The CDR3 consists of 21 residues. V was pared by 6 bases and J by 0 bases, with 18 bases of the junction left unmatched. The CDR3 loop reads CASSNTGTGRRTLSGANVLTF. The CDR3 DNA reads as TGTGCCAGCAGCAACACGGGGACAGGGAGAAGGACTCTCTCTGGGGCCAACGTCCTGACTTTC.

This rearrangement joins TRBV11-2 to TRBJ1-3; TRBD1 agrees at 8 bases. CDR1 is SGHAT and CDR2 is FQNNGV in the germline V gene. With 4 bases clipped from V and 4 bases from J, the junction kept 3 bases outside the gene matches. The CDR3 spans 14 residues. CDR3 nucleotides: TGTGCCAGCAGCTCAACAGGGGGAGGAAACACCATATATTTT. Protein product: CASSSTGGGNTIYF. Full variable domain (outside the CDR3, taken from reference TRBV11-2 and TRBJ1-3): EAGVAQSPRYKIIEKRQSVAFWCNPISGHATLYWYQQILGQGPKLLIQFQNNGVVDDSQLPKDRFSAERLKGVDSTLKIQPAKLEDSAVYLCASSSTGGGNTIYFGEGSWLTVV.

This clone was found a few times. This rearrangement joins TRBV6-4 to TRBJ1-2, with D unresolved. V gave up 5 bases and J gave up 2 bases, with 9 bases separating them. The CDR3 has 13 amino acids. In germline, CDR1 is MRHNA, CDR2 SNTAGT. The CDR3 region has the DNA TGTGCCAGCAGTCCGACGGGAAACTATGGCTACACCTTC. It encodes CASSPTGNYGYTF.

For the CDR3, the DNA is TGTGCCAGCAGTATAATCCTAGCGGGAGGGCCGCACGAGCAGTACTTC. Amino acid sequence: CASSIILAGGPHEQYF. The chain combines TRBV27 with TRBJ2-7, with 12 positions matching TRBD2. Germline assignment: CDR1 MNHEY and CDR2 SMNVEV (reference sequence). V lost 5 bases to trimming and J lost 5 bases; unmatched junction nucleotides: 10. The CDR3 totals 16 residues.

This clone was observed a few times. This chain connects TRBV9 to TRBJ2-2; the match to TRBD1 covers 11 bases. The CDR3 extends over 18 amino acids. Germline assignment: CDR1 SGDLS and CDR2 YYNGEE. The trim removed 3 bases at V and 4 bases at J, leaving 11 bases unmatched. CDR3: CASSARRGGTGGTGELFF. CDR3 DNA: TGTGCCAGCAGCGCCCGAAGGGGGGGGACAGGGGGCACCGGGGAGCTGTTTTTT.

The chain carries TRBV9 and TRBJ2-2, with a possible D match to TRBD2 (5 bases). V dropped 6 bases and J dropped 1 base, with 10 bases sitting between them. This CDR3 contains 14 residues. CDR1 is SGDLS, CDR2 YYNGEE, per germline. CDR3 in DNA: TGTGCCAGCAACACGGGGAGGAACACCGGGGAGCTGTTTTTT. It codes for CASNTGRNTGELFF.

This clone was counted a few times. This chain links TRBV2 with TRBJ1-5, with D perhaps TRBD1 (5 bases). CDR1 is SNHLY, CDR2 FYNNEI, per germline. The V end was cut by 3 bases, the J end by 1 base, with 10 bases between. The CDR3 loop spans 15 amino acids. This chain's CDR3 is CASSDMRDSNQPQHF. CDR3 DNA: TGTGCCAGCAGTGACATGCGGGACAGCAATCAGCCCCAGCATTTT.

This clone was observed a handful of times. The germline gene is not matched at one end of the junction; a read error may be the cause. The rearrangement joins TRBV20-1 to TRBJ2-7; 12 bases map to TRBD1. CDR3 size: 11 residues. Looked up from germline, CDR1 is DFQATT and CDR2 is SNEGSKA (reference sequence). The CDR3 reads CSASRRDRGLF. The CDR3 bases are TGCAGTGCTTCCAGAAGGGACAGGGGGCTGTTC.

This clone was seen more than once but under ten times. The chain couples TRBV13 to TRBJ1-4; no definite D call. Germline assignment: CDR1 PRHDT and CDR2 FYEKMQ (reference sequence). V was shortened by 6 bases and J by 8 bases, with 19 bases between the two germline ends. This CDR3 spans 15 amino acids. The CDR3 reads CASRRRGGREEKLFF. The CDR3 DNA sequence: TGTGCCAGCAGACGGCGGGGAGGGAGAGAGGAAAAACTGTTTTTT. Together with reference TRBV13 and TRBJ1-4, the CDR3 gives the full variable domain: AAGVIQSPRHLIKEKRETATLKCYPIPRHDTVYWYQQGPGQDPQFLISFYEKMQSDKGSIPDRFSAQQFSDYHSELNMSSLELGDSALYFCASRRRGGREEKLFFGSGTQLSVL.

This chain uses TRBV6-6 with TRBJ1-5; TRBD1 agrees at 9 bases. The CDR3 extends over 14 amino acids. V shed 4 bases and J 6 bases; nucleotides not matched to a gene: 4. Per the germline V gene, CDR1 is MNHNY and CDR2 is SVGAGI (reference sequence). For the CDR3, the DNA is TGTGCCAGCAGTTTGGGACAGGGCCCTCAGCCCCAGCATTTT. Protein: CASSLGQGPQPQHF.

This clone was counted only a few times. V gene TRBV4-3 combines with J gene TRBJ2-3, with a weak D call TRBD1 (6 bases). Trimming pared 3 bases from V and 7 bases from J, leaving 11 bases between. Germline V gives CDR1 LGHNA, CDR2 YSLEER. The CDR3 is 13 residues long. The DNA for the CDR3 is TGCGCCAGCAGCCACACCAGGGGAAATACGCAGTATTTT. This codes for CASSHTRGNTQYF.

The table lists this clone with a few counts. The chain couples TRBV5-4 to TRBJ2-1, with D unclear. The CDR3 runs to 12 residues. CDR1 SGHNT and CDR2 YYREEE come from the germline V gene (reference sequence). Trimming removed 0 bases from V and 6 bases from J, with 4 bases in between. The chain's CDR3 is CASSLESNEQFF. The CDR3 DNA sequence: TGTGCCAGCAGCTTGGAGAGCAATGAGCAGTTCTTC.

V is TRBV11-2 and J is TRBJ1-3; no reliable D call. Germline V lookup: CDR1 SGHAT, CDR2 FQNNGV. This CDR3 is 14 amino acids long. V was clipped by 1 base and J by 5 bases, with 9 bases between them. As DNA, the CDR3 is TGTGCCAGCAGCTTAGTGAGGCAGAGAAACACCATATATTTT. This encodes CASSLVRQRNTIYF.

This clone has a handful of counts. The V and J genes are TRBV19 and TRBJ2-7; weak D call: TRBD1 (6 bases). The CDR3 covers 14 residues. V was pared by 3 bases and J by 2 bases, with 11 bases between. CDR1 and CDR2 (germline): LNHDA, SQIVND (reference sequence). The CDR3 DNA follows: TGTGCCAGTAGTATTGGAACAGGGACCTACGAGCAGTACTTC. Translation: CASSIGTGTYEQYF.

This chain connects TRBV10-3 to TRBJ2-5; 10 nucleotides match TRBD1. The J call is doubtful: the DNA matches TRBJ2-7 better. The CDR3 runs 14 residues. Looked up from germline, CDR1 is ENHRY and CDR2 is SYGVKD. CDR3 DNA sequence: TGTGCCATCAGTGTAGACAGGGGGCAGGTCGAGCAGTACTTC. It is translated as CAISVDRGQVEQYF.

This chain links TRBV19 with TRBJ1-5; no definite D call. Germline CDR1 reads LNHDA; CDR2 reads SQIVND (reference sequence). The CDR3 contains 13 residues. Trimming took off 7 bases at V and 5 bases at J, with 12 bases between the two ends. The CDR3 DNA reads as TGTGCCAGTACAACGGACTTCGATCAGCCCCAGCATTTT. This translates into CASTTDFDQPQHF.

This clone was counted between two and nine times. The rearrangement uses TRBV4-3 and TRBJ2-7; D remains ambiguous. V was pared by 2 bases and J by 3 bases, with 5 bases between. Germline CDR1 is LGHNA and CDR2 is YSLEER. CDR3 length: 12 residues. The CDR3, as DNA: TGCGCCAGCAGCCAACCCGGCTACGAGCAGTACTTC. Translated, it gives CASSQPGYEQYF.

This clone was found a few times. CDR3: CASRRDRALYSNQPQHF. The CDR3 nucleotides read TGTGCCAGTAGACGGGACAGGGCGTTATATAGCAATCAGCCCCAGCATTTT. The chain joins TRBV19 to TRBJ1-5; 9 nucleotides align to TRBD1. The J segment lost 0 bases and the V segment lost 6 bases, leaving 9 bases of the junction unmatched. The CDR3 extends over 17 amino acids. Germline CDR1 and CDR2: LNHDA and SQIVND (reference sequence). Combining the CDR3 with reference TRBV19 and TRBJ1-5 gives the whole variable domain DGGITQSPKYLFRKEGQNVTLSCEQNLNHDAMYWYRQDPGQGLRLIYYSQIVNDFQKGDIAEGYSVSREKKESFPLTVTSAQKNPTAFYLCASRRDRALYSNQPQHFGDGTRLSIL.